These 6 T cell receptor beta chains came from one sample sequenced in a study of regulatory T cells in long-lasting Graves disease. The time point is: newly diagnosed GD, antithyroid drugs for less than 3 months. The TCR library was made from RNA extracted from PBMCs. Building of the TCR beta libraries involved iRepertoire HTBI primers and Arm-PCR of CDR3 regions. TCRdb independently ran MiXCR on the multiplex PCR reads; one entry per CDR3 protein. The sample includes about 200,000 distinct CDR3 sequences, roughly 19% seen only once; the top ten take roughly 10%. These data also featured in a second study, about T cells in Graves' hyperthyroidism and ophthalmopathy.

This material consisted of peripheral blood mononuclear cells (PBMCs), taken at new diagnosis, from a patient treated with antithyroid drugs. These receptors came from a young woman with Graves disease.

This clonotype was recorded many times. The genes are TRBV30 and TRBJ2-2, with TRBD1 identical over 7 bases. V shed 2 bases and J 3 bases; nucleotides not matched to a gene: 9. Looked up from germline, CDR1 is GTSNPN and CDR2 is SVGIG (reference sequence). The CDR3 runs 16 residues. In nucleotides, the CDR3 is TGTGCCTGGAGTTGGGGACAGCTAATCTACACCGGGGAGCTGTTTTTT. It yields the protein CAWSWGQLIYTGELFF. Full variable domain (rest looked up from reference TRBV30 and TRBJ2-2): SQTIHQWPATLVQPVGSPLSLECTVEGTSNPNLYWYRQAAGRGLQLLFYSVGIGQISSEVPQNLSASRPQDRQFILSSKKLLLSDSGFYLCAWSWGQLIYTGELFFGEGSRLTVL.

This clonotype was detected many times. The chain employs TRBV5-5 and TRBJ1-3; D call uncertain. Germline loops: CDR1 SGHKS, CDR2 YYEKEE (reference sequence). Trimming shortened V by 1 base and J by 4 bases, and 9 bases separated the two germline ends. The CDR3 extends over 14 amino acids. The CDR3 coding sequence is TGTGCCAGCAGCTTGTCGGGTATCGGAAACACCATATATTTT. Residues: CASSLSGIGNTIYF.

Ten or more counts support this clonotype. The V and J genes are TRBV6-1 and TRBJ1-4; no clear D gene. Between the trimmed V and J ends, which lost 0 bases and 0 bases, there was a span of 8 bases. The CDR3 sequence is 16 residues long. In germline, CDR1 is MNHNS, CDR2 SASEGT. As DNA, the CDR3 is TGTGCCAGCAGTGAAGCAGGTGTCGCAACTAATGAAAAACTGTTTTTT. It encodes CASSEAGVATNEKLFF.

This clonotype was picked up many times. V is TRBV9 and J is TRBJ1-5; D unresolved. The CDR3 is 13 amino acids. Germline CDR1 SGDLS, CDR2 YYNGEE. Trimming stripped 1 base from V and 5 bases from J, with 7 bases between. CDR3 residues: CASSVSGHQPQHF. The CDR3 DNA reads TGTGCCAGCAGCGTATCGGGCCATCAGCCCCAGCATTTT.

This clonotype was recorded many times. V and J are TRBV28 and TRBJ1-2; D possibly corresponds to TRBD1 (5 bases). Germline lookup yields CDR1 MDHEN and CDR2 SYDVKM. CDR3 length: 15 residues. The V end was cut by 7 bases, the J end by 2 bases, with 17 bases between. The CDR3 region has the DNA TGTGCCAGCACCCCCGGGACTCCGGACAACTATGGCTACACCTTC. Protein: CASTPGTPDNYGYTF.

As regards this clonotype: One end of the junction fails to match germline, which may point to a read error. The chain has TRBV30 and TRBJ1-3; tentatively, D is TRBD1 (5 bases). The CDR3 length is 15 residues. Germline V lookup: CDR1 GTSNPN, CDR2 SVGIG (reference sequence). CDR3 nucleotides: TGTGCCTCCTCAATAAGGGGCGGCTCTGGAAACACCATATCTTTT. It is translated as CASSIRGGSGNTISF.